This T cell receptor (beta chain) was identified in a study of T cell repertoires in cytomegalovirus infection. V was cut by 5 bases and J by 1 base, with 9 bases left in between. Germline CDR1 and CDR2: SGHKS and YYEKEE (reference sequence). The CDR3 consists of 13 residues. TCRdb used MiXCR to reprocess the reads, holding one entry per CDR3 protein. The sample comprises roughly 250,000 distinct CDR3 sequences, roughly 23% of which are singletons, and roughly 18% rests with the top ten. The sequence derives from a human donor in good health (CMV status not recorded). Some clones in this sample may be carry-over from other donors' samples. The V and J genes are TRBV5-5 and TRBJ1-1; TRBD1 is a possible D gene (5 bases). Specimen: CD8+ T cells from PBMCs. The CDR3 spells CASRFGTNTEAFF. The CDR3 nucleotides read TGTGCCAGCAGATTCGGGACGAACACTGAAGCTTTCTTT.